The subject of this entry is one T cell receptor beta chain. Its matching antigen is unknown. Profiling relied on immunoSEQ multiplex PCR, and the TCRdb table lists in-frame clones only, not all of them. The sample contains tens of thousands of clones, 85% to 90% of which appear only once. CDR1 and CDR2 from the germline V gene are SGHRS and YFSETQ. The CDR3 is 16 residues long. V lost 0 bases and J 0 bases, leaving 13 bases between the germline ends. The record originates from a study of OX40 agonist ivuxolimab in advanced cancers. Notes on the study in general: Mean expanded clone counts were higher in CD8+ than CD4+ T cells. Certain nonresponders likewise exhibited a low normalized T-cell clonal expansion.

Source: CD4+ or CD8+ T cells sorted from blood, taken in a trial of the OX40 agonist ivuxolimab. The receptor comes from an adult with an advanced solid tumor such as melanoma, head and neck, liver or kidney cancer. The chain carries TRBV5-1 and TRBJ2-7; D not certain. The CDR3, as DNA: TGCGCCAGCAGCTTGGAAGGTCACAACCCCTCCTACGAGCAGTACTTC. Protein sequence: CASSLEGHNPSYEQYF. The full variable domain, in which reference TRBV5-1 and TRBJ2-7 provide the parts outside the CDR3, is KAGVTQTPRYLIKTRGQQVTLSCSPISGHRSVSWYQQTPGQGLQFLFEYFSETQRNKGNFPGRFSGRQFSNSRSEMNVSTLELGDSALYLCASSLEGHNPSYEQYFGPGTRLTVT.